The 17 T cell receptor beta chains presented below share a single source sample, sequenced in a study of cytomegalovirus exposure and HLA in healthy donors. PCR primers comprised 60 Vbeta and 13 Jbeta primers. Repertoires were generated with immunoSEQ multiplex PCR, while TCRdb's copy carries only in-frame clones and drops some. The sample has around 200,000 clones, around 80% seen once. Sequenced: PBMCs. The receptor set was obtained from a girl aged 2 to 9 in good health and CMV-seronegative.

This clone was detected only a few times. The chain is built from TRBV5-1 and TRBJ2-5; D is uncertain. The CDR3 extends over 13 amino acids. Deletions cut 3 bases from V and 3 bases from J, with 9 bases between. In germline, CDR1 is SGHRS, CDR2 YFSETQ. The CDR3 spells CASSSAGEETQYF. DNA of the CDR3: TGCGCCAGCAGCTCCGCAGGCGAAGAGACCCAGTACTTC.

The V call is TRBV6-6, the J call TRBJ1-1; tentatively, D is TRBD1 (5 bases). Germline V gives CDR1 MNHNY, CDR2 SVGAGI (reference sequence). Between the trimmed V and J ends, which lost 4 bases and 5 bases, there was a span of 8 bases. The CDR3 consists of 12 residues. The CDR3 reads CASSSGGTEAFF. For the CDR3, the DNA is TGTGCCAGCAGTTCGGGGGGGACTGAAGCTTTCTTT.

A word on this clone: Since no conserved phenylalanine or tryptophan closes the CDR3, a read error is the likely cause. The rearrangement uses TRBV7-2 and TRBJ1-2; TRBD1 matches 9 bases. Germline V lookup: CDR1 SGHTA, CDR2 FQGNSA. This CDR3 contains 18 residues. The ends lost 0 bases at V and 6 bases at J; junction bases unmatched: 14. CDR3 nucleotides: TGTGCCAGCAGCTTAGCGCTTGCGACAGGGGGTAGGATGAATGGCTACACCCTC. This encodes CASSLALATGGRMNGYTL.

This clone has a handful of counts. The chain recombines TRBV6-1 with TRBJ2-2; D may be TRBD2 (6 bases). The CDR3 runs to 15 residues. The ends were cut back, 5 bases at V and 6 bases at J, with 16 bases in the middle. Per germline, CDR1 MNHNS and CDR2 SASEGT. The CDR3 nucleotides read TGTGCCAGCAGTATAGCCGTCGGGACTCCCGGGGAGCTGTTTTTT. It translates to CASSIAVGTPGELFF.

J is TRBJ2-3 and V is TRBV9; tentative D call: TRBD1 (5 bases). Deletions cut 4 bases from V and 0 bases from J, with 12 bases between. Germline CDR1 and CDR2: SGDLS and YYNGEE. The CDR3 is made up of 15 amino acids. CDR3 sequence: CASSLQGVSTDTQYF. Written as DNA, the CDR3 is TGTGCCAGCAGCCTCCAAGGGGTGAGCACAGATACGCAGTATTTT.

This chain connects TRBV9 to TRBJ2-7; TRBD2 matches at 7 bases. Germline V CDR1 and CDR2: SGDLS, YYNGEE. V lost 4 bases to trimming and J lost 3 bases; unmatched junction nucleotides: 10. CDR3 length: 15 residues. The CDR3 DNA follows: TGTGCCAGCAGCCTGTCACTAGCGCCTATCTACGAGCAGTACTTC. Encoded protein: CASSLSLAPIYEQYF.

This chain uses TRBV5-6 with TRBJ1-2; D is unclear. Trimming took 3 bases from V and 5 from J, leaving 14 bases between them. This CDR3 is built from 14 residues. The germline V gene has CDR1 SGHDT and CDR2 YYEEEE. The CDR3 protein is CASSYTRVGYGYTF. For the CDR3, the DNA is TGTGCCAGCAGCTATACTAGGGTCGGGTATGGCTACACCTTC.

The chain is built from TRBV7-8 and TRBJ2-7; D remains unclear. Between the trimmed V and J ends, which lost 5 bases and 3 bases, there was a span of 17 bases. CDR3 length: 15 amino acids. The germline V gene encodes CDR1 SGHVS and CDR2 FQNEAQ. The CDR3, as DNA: TGTGCCAGCAGCGAAGACGGAGTTCCTTACTACGAGCAGTACTTC. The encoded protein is CASSEDGVPYYEQYF.

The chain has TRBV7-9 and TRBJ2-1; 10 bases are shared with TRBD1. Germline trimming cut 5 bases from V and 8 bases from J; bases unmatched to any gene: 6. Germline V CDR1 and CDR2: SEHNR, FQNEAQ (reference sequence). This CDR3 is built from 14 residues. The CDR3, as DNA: TGTGCCAGCAGCGCGGGACAGGGGTGGGATGAGCAGTTCTTC. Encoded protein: CASSAGQGWDEQFF. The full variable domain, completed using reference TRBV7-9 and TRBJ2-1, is DTGVSQNPRHKITKRGQNVTFRCDPISEHNRLYWYRQTLGQGPEFLTYFQNEAQLEKSRLLSDRFSAERPKGSFSTLEIQRTEQGDSAMYLCASSAGQGWDEQFFGPGTRLTVL.

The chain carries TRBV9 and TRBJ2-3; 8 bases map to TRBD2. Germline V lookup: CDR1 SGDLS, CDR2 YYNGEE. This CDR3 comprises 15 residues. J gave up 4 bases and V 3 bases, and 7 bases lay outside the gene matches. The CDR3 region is CASSDLAGSSDTQYF. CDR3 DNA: TGTGCCAGCAGCGACTTAGCGGGGAGCTCAGATACGCAGTATTTT.

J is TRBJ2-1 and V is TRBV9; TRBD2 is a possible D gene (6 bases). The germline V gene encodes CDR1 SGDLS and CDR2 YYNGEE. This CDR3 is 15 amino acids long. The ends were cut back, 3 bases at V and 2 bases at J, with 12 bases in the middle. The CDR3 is CASSASSAAYNEQFF. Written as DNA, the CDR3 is TGTGCCAGCAGCGCCTCTAGCGCAGCCTACAATGAGCAGTTCTTC.

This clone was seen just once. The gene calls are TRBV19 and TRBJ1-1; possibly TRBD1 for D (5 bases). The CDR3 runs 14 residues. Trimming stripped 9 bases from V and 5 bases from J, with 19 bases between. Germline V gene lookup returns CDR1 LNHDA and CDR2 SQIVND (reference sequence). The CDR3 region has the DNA TGTGCCAGCTCAGGGTCAGGGTTGGGAACTGAAGCTTTCTTT. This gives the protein CASSGSGLGTEAFF.

CDR3 protein: CASSSFQGPALMNTEAFF. The CDR3 DNA reads as TGCGCCAGCAGCTCCTTTCAGGGGCCAGCATTAATGAACACTGAAGCTTTCTTT. The chain couples TRBV5-1 to TRBJ1-1; the D gene is possibly TRBD1 (6 bases). Germline CDR1 and CDR2: SGHRS and YFSETQ. This CDR3 is built from 18 residues. V was cut by 3 bases and J by 0 bases, with 21 bases left in between.

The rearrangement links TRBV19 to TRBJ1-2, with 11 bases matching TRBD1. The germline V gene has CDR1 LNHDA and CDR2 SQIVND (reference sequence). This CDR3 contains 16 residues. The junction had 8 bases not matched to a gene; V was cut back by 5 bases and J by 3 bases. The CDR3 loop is CASSLTGTGGDYGYTF. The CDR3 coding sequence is TGTGCCAGTAGTCTTACCGGGACAGGGGGGGACTATGGCTACACCTTC.

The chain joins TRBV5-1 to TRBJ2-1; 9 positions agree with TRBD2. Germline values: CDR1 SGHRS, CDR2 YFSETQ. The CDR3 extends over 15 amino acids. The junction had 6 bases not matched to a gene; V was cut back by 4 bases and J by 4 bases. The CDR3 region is CASSPRTSAYNEQFF. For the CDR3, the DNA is TGCGCCAGCAGCCCGAGGACTAGCGCTTACAATGAGCAGTTCTTC.

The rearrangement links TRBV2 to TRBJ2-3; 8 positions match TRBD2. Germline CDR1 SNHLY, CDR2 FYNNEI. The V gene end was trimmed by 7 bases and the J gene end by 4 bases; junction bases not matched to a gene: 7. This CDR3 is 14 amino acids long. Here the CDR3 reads CASMRGVGADTQYF. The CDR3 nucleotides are TGTGCCAGCATGCGGGGGGTTGGCGCAGATACGCAGTATTTT.

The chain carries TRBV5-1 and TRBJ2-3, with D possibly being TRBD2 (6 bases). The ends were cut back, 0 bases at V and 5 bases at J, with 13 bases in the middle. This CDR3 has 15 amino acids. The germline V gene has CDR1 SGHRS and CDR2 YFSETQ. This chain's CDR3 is CASSLDGVGRDTQYF. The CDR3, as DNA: TGCGCCAGCAGCTTGGACGGGGTCGGGAGAGATACGCAGTATTTT.